These 22 T cell receptor beta chains came from one sample sequenced in a study of blood T cell repertoires in COVID-19. TCRdb's copy holds only in-frame clones and misses some; the assay was immunoSEQ multiplex PCR. This sample has 96,000 or so clones, with approximately 80% found just once. Sequences were obtained from peripheral blood. Every receptor here comes from an elderly man with COVID-19, enrolled during active disease.

This clone came up a few times. J is TRBJ2-1 and V is TRBV21-1; the table's D gene call, TRBD1, was not cross checked with the DNA. TRBV21-1 is a documented pseudogene. This CDR3 has 16 residues. The CDR3 protein is CASSQPRDSSYNEQFF. Here the CDR3 DNA reads TGTGCCAGCAGCCAACCCCGGGACAGCTCCTACAATGAGCAGTTCTTC.

The chain is built from TRBV19 and TRBJ2-1; TRBD1 aligns across 8 bases. Germline trimming cut 3 bases from V and 9 bases from J; bases unmatched to any gene: 10. The germline gives CDR1 LNHDA, CDR2 SQIVND (reference sequence). The CDR3 contains 15 residues. The chain's CDR3 is CASSIAGTGSPEQFF. The DNA of the CDR3 is TGTGCCAGTAGTATCGCCGGGACAGGATCCCCTGAGCAGTTCTTC. The whole variable domain, filled in from reference TRBV19 and TRBJ2-1, reads DGGITQSPKYLFRKEGQNVTLSCEQNLNHDAMYWYRQDPGQGLRLIYYSQIVNDFQKGDIAEGYSVSREKKESFPLTVTSAQKNPTAFYLCASSIAGTGSPEQFFGPGTRLTVL.

The chain employs TRBV19 and TRBJ1-2; 11 nucleotides match TRBD1. The V segment lost 10 bases and the J segment 6 bases; nucleotides outside the gene matches: 10. The CDR3 consists of 14 residues. The germline CDR1 and CDR2 sequences are LNHDA and SQIVND (reference sequence). CDR3 coding DNA: TGTGCCACGGTGCGGGACAGGGGGTCGAATGGCTACACCTTC. It specifies CATVRDRGSNGYTF.

This clone occurred once. The V gene is TRBV30, the J gene TRBJ1-3; possible D gene TRBD1, 6 bases. The CDR3 is made up of 13 amino acids. Per germline, CDR1 GTSNPN and CDR2 SVGIG (reference sequence). V was clipped by 4 bases and J by 2 bases, with 9 bases between them. The chain's CDR3 is CAWTTGTGNTIYF. CDR3 DNA sequence: TGTGCCTGGACAACAGGGACTGGAAACACCATATATTTT. Combining the CDR3 with reference TRBV30 and TRBJ1-3 gives the whole variable domain SQTIHQWPATLVQPVGSPLSLECTVEGTSNPNLYWYRQAAGRGLQLLFYSVGIGQISSEVPQNLSASRPQDRQFILSSKKLLLSDSGFYLCAWTTGTGNTIYFGEGSWLTVV.

The V gene is TRBV6-2 or TRBV6-3, the J gene TRBJ1-5, with a tentative D call TRBD1 (5 bases). The CDR3 is 14 amino acids. Germline V lookup: CDR1 MNHEY, CDR2 SVGEGT. Trimming shortened V by 4 bases and J by 5 bases, and 12 bases separated the two germline ends. The CDR3: CASSSGLVHQPQHF. The CDR3 bases are TGTGCCAGCAGTTCAGGGTTGGTCCATCAGCCCCAGCATTTT.

The J gene is TRBJ2-7, the V gene TRBV11-2; 12 bases line up with TRBD1. CDR1 and CDR2 (germline): SGHAT, FQNNGV. The CDR3 totals 15 residues. Germline trimming cut 6 bases from V and 7 bases from J; bases unmatched to any gene: 10. The CDR3 region has the DNA TGTGCCAGCAGTTTGGGGGACAGGGGGCCTCGGGAGCAGTACTTC. This translates into CASSLGDRGPREQYF.

The V call is TRBV24-1, the J call TRBJ2-2, with a possible D match to TRBD2 (6 bases). The CDR3 loop spans 15 amino acids. Trimming removed 6 bases from V and 3 bases from J, with 13 bases in between. From germline, CDR1 is KGHDR and CDR2 SFDVKD. The CDR3 nucleotides are TGTGCCACCAGTCATACTCGGGGGTACACCGGGGAGCTGTTTTTT. This translates into CATSHTRGYTGELFF.

The chain has TRBV4-3 and TRBJ1-1, with D uncertain. V dropped 0 bases and J dropped 10 bases, with 15 bases sitting between them. Per germline, CDR1 LGHNA and CDR2 YSLEER. The CDR3 has 14 amino acids. The CDR3: CASSQELRREAAFF. CDR3 in DNA: TGCGCCAGCAGCCAAGAACTTCGACGGGAGGCAGCTTTCTTT.

V usage is TRBV6-2 or TRBV6-3 and J usage is TRBJ1-2; D not resolved. The CDR3 totals 15 residues. CDR1 MNHEY and CDR2 SVGEGT come from the germline V gene. V lost 4 bases and J lost 4, with 16 bases in between. The CDR3 DNA reads TGTGCCAGCAGTTTCGCCTCGGTTGAGGGCTATGGCTACACCTTC. The encoded protein is CASSFASVEGYGYTF.

This chain links TRBV3-1 (or the pseudogene TRBV3-2) with TRBJ1-6; TRBD1 matches at 7 bases. Germline V gives CDR1 LGHDT, CDR2 YNNKEL (reference sequence). The ends lost 3 bases at V and 12 bases at J; junction bases unmatched: 8. The CDR3 spans 14 residues. CDR3 coding DNA: TGTGCCAGCAGCCATTTGGGGACAGTTTTACCCCTCCACTTT. Translation gives CASSHLGTVLPLHF.

The gene calls are TRBV27 and TRBJ1-2; D might be TRBD1 (5 bases). V dropped 0 bases and J dropped 7 bases, with 9 bases sitting between them. Germline V lookup: CDR1 MNHEY, CDR2 SMNVEV (reference sequence). The CDR3 has 13 residues. The CDR3 DNA sequence: TGTGCCAGCAGTTTATCGGGGGGTACTGGCTACACCTTC. Protein sequence: CASSLSGGTGYTF.

This chain uses TRBV7-2 with TRBJ1-5; TRBD1 matches 8 bases. CDR1 and CDR2 (germline): SGHTA, FQGNSA. The trim removed 1 base at V and 5 bases at J, leaving 16 bases unmatched. This CDR3 region has 19 residues. The DNA of the CDR3 is TGTGCCAGCAGCTTAGATCCAGGGGGCGCGTCGTTTGGCCATCAGCCCCAGCATTTT. Protein product: CASSLDPGGASFGHQPQHF.

This chain links TRBV19 with TRBJ2-2; TRBD2 aligns across 7 bases. V was clipped by 2 bases and J by 6 bases; unmatched bases: 12. The CDR3 extends over 17 amino acids. Per germline, CDR1 LNHDA and CDR2 SQIVND (reference sequence). CDR3 coding DNA: TGTGCCAGTAGTATAATAGGTTTAGGCGGGAGTGCCGGGGAGCTGTTTTTT. This translates into CASSIIGLGGSAGELFF.

The rearrangement links TRBV19 to TRBJ2-7, with D perhaps TRBD1 (5 bases). The CDR3 loop spans 13 amino acids. Germline V gene data show CDR1 as LNHDA and CDR2 as SQIVND (reference sequence). The germline V and J ends were trimmed by 5 bases and 6 bases, with 14 bases remaining between them. CDR3 nucleotide sequence: TGTGCCAGTAGTGGGGCTCATGCTAGCGAGCAGTACTTC. Translated: CASSGAHASEQYF.

The rearrangement links TRBV30 to TRBJ1-6; 7 positions agree with TRBD1. Germline V gives CDR1 GTSNPN, CDR2 SVGIG (reference sequence). This CDR3 is built from 15 residues. Unmatched junction bases numbered 5, after V lost 0 bases and J lost 6 bases. The chain's CDR3 is CAWSVTGVSNSPLHF. Here the CDR3 DNA reads TGTGCCTGGAGTGTAACAGGGGTGTCTAATTCACCCCTCCACTTT.

The chain carries TRBV27 and TRBJ2-2, with D unclear. Trimming shortened V by 0 bases and J by 1 base, and 9 bases separated the two germline ends. Germline assignment: CDR1 MNHEY and CDR2 SMNVEV (reference sequence). CDR3 size: 16 residues. CDR3 bases: TGTGCCAGCAGTTTATCGACTGGGTGGAACACCGGGGAGCTGTTTTTT. Translated, it gives CASSLSTGWNTGELFF.

The chain employs TRBV6-6 and TRBJ2-3; 13 bases are shared with TRBD2. Germline values: CDR1 MNHNY, CDR2 SVGAGI (reference sequence). This CDR3 comprises 16 residues. V was pared by 4 bases and J by 7 bases, with 8 bases of the junction left unmatched. CDR3 amino acids: CASSFGTSGAPNTQYF. The DNA of the CDR3 is TGTGCCAGCAGTTTCGGGACTAGCGGGGCTCCCAATACGCAGTATTTT.

The chain carries TRBV11-2 and TRBJ1-4, with D perhaps TRBD1 (5 bases). The CDR3 has 17 residues. CDR1 and CDR2 (germline): SGHAT, FQNNGV. Trimming stripped 5 bases from V and 7 bases from J, with 23 bases between. CDR3 nucleotide sequence: TGTGCCAGCAGCCACTTTACGGGGGGTTCGAGTGGTGAAAAACTGTTTTTT. Encoded protein: CASSHFTGGSSGEKLFF. Full variable domain (rest looked up from reference TRBV11-2 and TRBJ1-4): EAGVAQSPRYKIIEKRQSVAFWCNPISGHATLYWYQQILGQGPKLLIQFQNNGVVDDSQLPKDRFSAERLKGVDSTLKIQPAKLEDSAVYLCASSHFTGGSSGEKLFFGSGTQLSVL.

The V call is TRBV6-2 or TRBV6-3, the J call TRBJ1-6; no clear D gene. The germline V and J ends were trimmed by 5 bases and 10 bases, with 9 bases remaining between them. CDR1 MNHEY and CDR2 SVGEGT come from the germline V gene. This CDR3 contains 12 residues. CDR3 DNA sequence: TGTGCCAGCAGTACCCCGGGGTCACCCCTCCACTTT. It translates to CASSTPGSPLHF.

The CDR3 spells CASSSTGAFDEKLFF. The CDR3 DNA sequence: TGTGCCAGCAGCTCAACAGGGGCCTTCGATGAAAAACTGTTTTTT. This chain uses TRBV7-2 with TRBJ1-4; 7 bases fit TRBD1. The CDR3 is 15 amino acids. Looked up from germline, CDR1 is SGHTA and CDR2 is FQGNSA. V shed 4 bases, J shed 6 bases, and the junction held 8 bases outside the gene matches. The complete variable domain, with remaining parts taken from reference TRBV7-2 and TRBJ1-4, reads GAGVSQSPSNKVTEKGKDVELRCDPISGHTALYWYRQSLGQGLEFLIYFQGNSAPDKSGLPSDRFSAERTGGSVSTLTIQRTQQEDSAVYLCASSSTGAFDEKLFFGSGTQLSVL.

This clone was counted only a few times. The chain is built from TRBV5-6 and TRBJ1-5; 10 bases map to TRBD1. Germline-derived CDR1 and CDR2 are SGHDT and YYEEEE. The V segment lost 4 bases and the J segment 5 bases; nucleotides outside the gene matches: 6. The CDR3 runs to 15 residues. CDR3 nucleotides: TGTGCCAGCAGCCCGGGACAGGGGAAGTATCAGCCCCAGCATTTT. It specifies CASSPGQGKYQPQHF. The full variable domain, rest sourced from reference TRBV5-6 and TRBJ1-5, is DAGVTQSPTHLIKTRGQQVTLRCSPKSGHDTVSWYQQALGQGPQFIFQYYEEEERQRGNFPDRFSGHQFPNYSSELNVNALLLGDSALYLCASSPGQGKYQPQHFGDGTRLSIL.

The gene calls are TRBV5-5 and TRBJ1-5; weak D call: TRBD1 (5 bases). Deletions cut 0 bases from V and 6 bases from J, with 10 bases between. The V gene's germline CDR1 is SGHKS and CDR2 YYEKEE (reference sequence). The CDR3 covers 14 residues. The DNA for the CDR3 is TGTGCCAGCAGCTTGGTTATAACAGGTCAGCCCCAGCATTTT. It is translated as CASSLVITGQPQHF.